The rows below give T cell receptor beta chains drawn from one sample of a study of blood T cell repertoires in COVID-19. Only in-frame clones appear in the TCRdb table, and some are missing; sequencing was by immunoSEQ multiplex PCR. The profile shows roughly 150,000 clones, 75% to 85% of them singletons. Sequenced material: peripheral blood. These receptors were obtained from a woman aged 45 to 65 in a cohort sampled during active or convalescent COVID-19. CDR3s include the opening cysteine and the closing phenylalanine or tryptophan. Fields, in order: clone size, D gene, V gene, J gene, CDR3 protein, CDR3 DNA. A D gene is named only where the DNA matches it firmly. Part of the rows lack a size; the others show once, few, many or a class for expanded clones.

>.|.|TRBV30|TRBJ1-6
CAWSEIRDSPLHF
TGTGCCTGGAGTGAGATCAGGGATTCACCCCTCCACTTT
>.|.|TRBV19|TRBJ2-1
CASRLKVKHIGTATDNEQFF
TGTGCCAGTAGGCTCAAGGTGAAGCATATCGGTACAGCCACAGACAATGAGCAGTTCTTC
>.|TRBD1|TRBV6-5|TRBJ1-6
CASSPGQGSSPLHF
TGTGCCAGCAGTCCGGGACAGGGCAGTTCACCCCTCCACTTT
>.|.|TRBV2|TRBJ1-6
CASSEDRNSPLHF
TGTGCCAGCAGTGAAGACAGGAATTCACCCCTCCACTTT
>few|TRBD2|TRBV6-5|TRBJ2-2
CASLRGGYTGELFF
TGTGCCAGCTTACGGGGGGGCTACACCGGGGAGCTGTTTTTT
>.|.|TRBV19|TRBJ2-3
CASHQGRNTDTQYF
TGTGCCAGTCACCAGGGGCGGAACACAGATACGCAGTATTTT
>.|.|TRBV11-2|TRBJ2-3
CASSLELSGPPQYF
TGTGCCAGCAGCTTAGAGCTCTCAGGGCCACCGCAGTATTTT
>.|TRBD1|TRBV27|TRBJ2-1
CASSLSPSVDRVIQFF
TGTGCCAGCAGTTTATCCCCCAGCGTTGACAGGGTGATTCAGTTCTTC
>.|TRBD1|TRBV7-2|TRBJ2-1
CASSLQGADNEQFF
TGTGCCAGCAGCTTACAGGGGGCGGACAATGAGCAGTTCTTC
>.|TRBD1|TRBV3-1/TRBV3-2|TRBJ1-6
CASSQTGTGVGNSPLHF
TGTGCCAGCAGCCAAACCGGGACAGGGGTAGGAAATTCACCCCTCCACTTT
>.|.|TRBV9|TRBJ1-2
CASSARGGLGYGYTF
TGTGCCAGCAGCGCCCGCGGCGGGCTAGGCTATGGCTACACCTTC
>.|.|TRBV7-3|TRBJ2-2
CASSPEHANTGELFF
TGTGCCAGCAGCCCCGAGCATGCGAACACCGGGGAGCTGTTTTTT
>.|TRBD2|TRBV2|TRBJ2-7
CASTGLAGGGQYF
TGTGCCAGTACTGGACTAGCGGGGGGCGGGCAGTACTTC
>.|.|TRBV4-1|TRBJ2-7
CASSHQVLTYEQYF
TGCGCCAGCAGCCATCAGGTCCTAACCTACGAGCAGTACTTC
>.|.|TRBV4-1|TRBJ2-7
CASSQSPGLSYEQYF
TGCGCCAGCAGCCAAAGCCCGGGACTCTCCTACGAGCAGTACTTC
>.|TRBD1|TRBV6-6|TRBJ1-1
CASEGASTEAFF
TGTGCCAGCGAGGGGGCAAGCACTGAAGCTTTCTTT
>once|TRBD2|TRBV28|TRBJ2-1
CASSFPHRLAGGLRTDEQFF
TGTGCCAGCAGTTTTCCCCATCGACTAGCGGGGGGGCTTAGAACAGATGAGCAGTTCTTC
>few|.|TRBV3-1/TRBV3-2|TRBJ1-3
CASSQEPGSGNTIYF
TGTGCCAGCAGCCAAGAACCCGGGTCTGGAAACACCATATATTTT
>.|.|TRBV9|TRBJ2-1
CASSVVPEGSNEQFF
TGTGCCAGCAGCGTAGTCCCTGAGGGAAGCAATGAGCAGTTCTTC
>.|.|TRBV6-1|TRBJ2-5
CASSEANQETQYF
TGTGCCAGCAGTGAAGCCAACCAAGAGACCCAGTACTTC
>.|.|TRBV10-3|TRBJ1-5
CAISDGGNQPQHF
TGTGCCATCAGTGACGGGGGTAATCAGCCCCAGCATTTT
>.|.|TRBV18|TRBJ1-3
CASSRGNRDGNTIYF
TGTGCCAGCTCACGGGGCAATCGTGACGGAAACACCATATATTTT
>.|.|TRBV7-2|TRBJ2-7
CASSLDVPRLAYEQYF
TGTGCCAGCAGCTTAGATGTCCCTAGATTAGCCTACGAGCAGTACTTC